A single sample gave rise to the 15 T cell receptor beta chains below, sequenced in a study of T-cell reconstitution after alpha-beta-depleted transplantation in children. The library targeted TCRbeta and was prepared with unique molecular identifiers. A single record per CDR3 protein comes from TCRdb applying MiXCR to the PCR reads. This sample has some 450,000 distinct CDR3 sequences; around two fifths occur once, and the top ten carry roughly a quarter. The starting material was PBMCs, obtained before TCRalphabeta/CD19-depleted stem cell transplant. These receptors all come from a girl aged 2-10 years with aplastic anemia, due to receive a stem cell transplant.

This clonotype was counted at least ten times. The chain couples TRBV5-1 to TRBJ1-5, with D possibly being TRBD1 (5 bases). The germline V and J ends were trimmed by 3 bases and 2 bases, with 18 bases remaining between them. The germline V gene has CDR1 SGHRS and CDR2 YFSETQ. The CDR3 has 17 residues. CDR3 sequence: CASSSGAGPGGNQPQHF. The CDR3 DNA follows: TGCGCCAGCAGCTCGGGAGCAGGCCCGGGGGGCAATCAGCCCCAGCATTTT.

This clonotype was recorded a few times. The chain's CDR3 is CASSFPTTSYEQYF. As DNA, the CDR3 is TGTGCCAGCAGCTTTCCTACCACTTCCTACGAGCAGTACTTC. The V gene is TRBV7-2, the J gene TRBJ2-7, with no clear D. The V end lost 3 bases, the J end lost 1 base, and 10 bases lay between the germline ends. The CDR3 sequence is 14 residues long. CDR1 and CDR2 from the germline V gene are SGHTA and FQGNSA.

This clonotype turned up a few times. The chain recombines TRBV27 with TRBJ2-1; TRBD2 matches 10 bases. The CDR3 sequence is 17 residues long. V lost 5 bases and J lost 9; bases outside the gene matches: 16. Per the germline V gene, CDR1 is MNHEY and CDR2 is SMNVEV (reference sequence). Written as DNA, the CDR3 is TGTGCCAGCAGTCTCCTCTCTAGCGGGAGACTTTTGAGTGAGCAGTTCTTC. This translates into CASSLLSSGRLLSEQFF.

The J gene is TRBJ2-7, the V gene TRBV27; 7 bases map to TRBD1. The CDR3 runs to 16 residues. Germline trimming cut 3 bases from V and 2 bases from J; bases unmatched to any gene: 10. CDR1 MNHEY and CDR2 SMNVEV come from the germline V gene (reference sequence). CDR3 coding DNA: TGTGCCAGCAGTTTCGGGCCGAGACAGGGTACCTACGAGCAGTACTTC. It yields the protein CASSFGPRQGTYEQYF.

The V gene is TRBV6-1, the J gene TRBJ2-1; TRBD2 matches 9 bases. V lost 7 bases, J lost 14 bases, and 18 bases stayed unmatched. CDR3 length: 15 residues. Per germline, CDR1 MNHNS and CDR2 SASEGT. CDR3 amino acids: CASTQSGLAGSGEFF. The CDR3 nucleotides are TGTGCCAGCACTCAATCAGGGCTAGCGGGATCGGGGGAGTTCTTC.

This chain connects TRBV27 to TRBJ1-2; maybe TRBD1 (6 bases). V lost 3 bases to trimming and J lost 5 bases, with 10 bases between them. The CDR3 consists of 13 residues. Germline CDR1 reads MNHEY; CDR2 reads SMNVEV (reference sequence). Here the CDR3 reads CASSFTGRYGYTF. Here the CDR3 DNA reads TGTGCCAGCAGTTTTACAGGGAGGTATGGCTACACCTTC.

In its sample, this clonotype was seen many times. The chain recombines TRBV4-2 with TRBJ1-2, with D tentatively TRBD1 (5 bases). The CDR3 is 16 amino acids. Germline CDR1 reads LGHNA; CDR2 reads YNFKEQ. With 1 base removed from V and 4 bases from J, the gap between germline ends came to 16 bases. CDR3 sequence: CASSQGGIGVFYGYTF. The CDR3 DNA reads as TGTGCCAGCAGCCAAGGGGGAATAGGGGTCTTCTATGGCTACACCTTC.

V gene TRBV5-1 combines with J gene TRBJ2-3, with 7 bases lining up with TRBD2. This CDR3 is 17 amino acids long. With V trimmed by 0 bases and J by 1 base, 8 bases remained unmatched. Germline V gene data show CDR1 as SGHRS and CDR2 as YFSETQ. The CDR3 region is CASSLAGLAERTDTQYF. CDR3 sequence (DNA): TGCGCCAGCAGCTTGGCAGGGCTAGCGGAGCGCACAGATACGCAGTATTTT.

The chain recombines TRBV9 with TRBJ1-3, with TRBD1 matching over 8 bases. With V trimmed by 6 bases and J by 0 bases, 8 bases remained unmatched. The CDR3 covers 16 residues. CDR1 is SGDLS and CDR2 is YYNGEE in the germline V gene. CDR3 residues: CASTRGLGASGNTIYF. In nucleotides, the CDR3 is TGTGCCAGCACCAGGGGGCTTGGGGCCTCTGGAAACACCATATATTTT.

The CDR3 region is CATSRGQAYRETQYF. DNA of the CDR3: TGTGCCACCAGCAGAGGACAGGCTTACAGGGAGACCCAGTACTTC. J is TRBJ2-5 and V is TRBV15; D is possibly TRBD1 (6 bases). The V gene's germline CDR1 is LNHNV and CDR2 YYDKDF (reference sequence). There are 15 residues in the CDR3. V lost 1 base and J lost 5, with 14 bases in between.

The V gene is TRBV6-1, the J gene TRBJ2-6; D tentatively reads TRBD1 or TRBD2 (5 bases each). The CDR3 covers 16 residues. Trimming stripped 4 bases from V and 0 bases from J, with 10 bases between. CDR1 is MNHNS, CDR2 SASEGT, per germline. The CDR3 bases are TGTGCCAGCAGTGTCGGGACGGGCTCTGGGGCCAACGTCCTGACTTTC. It yields the protein CASSVGTGSGANVLTF.

In nucleotides, the CDR3 is TGCAGTGCTAGTGATCTAGCGGGAAGATTAGAAGAGACCCAGTACTTC. Translating gives CSASDLAGRLEETQYF. V gene TRBV20-1 combines with J gene TRBJ2-5; 9 bases align to TRBD2. CDR3 length: 16 residues. CDR1 and CDR2 (germline): DFQATT, SNEGSKA (reference sequence). Trimming at V came to 3 bases and at J to 3 bases, leaving 11 bases not matched to a gene.

This clonotype was picked up many times. The chain uses TRBV13 and TRBJ2-3, with D hard to call. CDR3 size: 14 residues. The germline V gene has CDR1 PRHDT and CDR2 FYEKMQ (reference sequence). V was pared by 2 bases and J by 6 bases, with 12 bases between. The CDR3: CASSLRALRDTQYF. The CDR3 nucleotides are TGTGCCAGCAGCTTAAGGGCCTTAAGGGATACGCAGTATTTT.

This sequence joins TRBV20-1 and TRBJ2-5; D possibly corresponds to TRBD2 (6 bases). Per germline, CDR1 DFQATT and CDR2 SNEGSKA (reference sequence). Trimming shortened V by 2 bases and J by 5 bases, and 18 bases separated the two germline ends. This CDR3 is 15 amino acids long. As DNA, the CDR3 is TGCAGTGCTAGACCCGGGACCGGAGGAGGGGAGACCCAGTACTTC. Its protein product is CSARPGTGGGETQYF.

The genes are TRBV5-1 and TRBJ2-7, with 7 bases fitting TRBD1. Looked up from germline, CDR1 is SGHRS and CDR2 is YFSETQ. V shed 4 bases, J shed 2 bases, and the junction held 9 bases outside the gene matches. There are 15 residues in the CDR3. The CDR3 reads CASSRSTTGTYEQYF. The CDR3 DNA sequence: TGCGCCAGCAGCCGATCGACGACAGGGACCTACGAGCAGTACTTC.